Listed below are T cell receptor beta chains from one sample, sequenced in a study of blood T cell repertoires in COVID-19. Only in-frame clones appear in the TCRdb table, and some are missing; sequencing was by immunoSEQ multiplex PCR. The top ten hold around 14% of the sample, which has about 150,000 clones, approximately 81% seen once. The sample was peripheral blood. The source of these receptors is a man aged 18 to 35 with active or convalescent COVID-19. The conserved cysteine and the conserved F or W are not part of the CDR3 here. Each record gives: V gene, J gene, CDR3 protein.

TRBV7-9	TRBJ1-6	ASSSGQGGLALH
TRBV5-6	TRBJ1-2	ASSLGQNYGYT
TRBV3-1/TRBV3-2	TRBJ1-2	ASSQGRGYT
TRBV18	TRBJ2-2	ASSPPGTATTGELF
TRBV5-6	TRBJ2-7	ASSRLADLTYEQY
TRBV11-2	TRBJ1-1	ASSSQGDTEAF
TRBV19	TRBJ2-2	ASRPDRVHTGELF
TRBV6-2/TRBV6-3	TRBJ1-1	ASSYGPGRAF
TRBV25-1	TRBJ1-2	ASSGQTNYGYT
TRBV6-5	TRBJ1-4	ASSSHATNEKLF
TRBV5-1	TRBJ2-7	ASSLAGTLSYEQY
TRBV28	TRBJ2-7	ASRVAGRSYEQY
TRBV3-1/TRBV3-2	TRBJ1-6	ASSQARTDNSPLH
TRBV6-5	TRBJ1-5	ASSQESDSNQPQH
TRBV28	TRBJ2-7	ASSLQYRGQY
TRBV2	TRBJ1-6	ASINYPGGSPNSPLH
TRBV12-3/TRBV12-4	TRBJ1-5	ASRGTGYQPQH
TRBV27	TRBJ2-1	ASSLGTSGYRIYNEQF
TRBV7-2	TRBJ2-3	ASSLEAGVGTDTQY
TRBV4-3	TRBJ2-2	ASSQDLPAGVTGELF
TRBV3-1/TRBV3-2	TRBJ2-5	ASRGRTQETQY
TRBV27	TRBJ2-2	ASWGGQGAGELF
TRBV15	TRBJ1-2	ATSRDRDRPYGYT
TRBV11-1	TRBJ2-3	ASSFLSGGVTDTQY
TRBV7-2	TRBJ2-5	ASSFPPGWETQY
TRBV11-3	TRBJ2-7	ASSLGTGSGSEQY
TRBV6-2/TRBV6-3	TRBJ1-2	ASSPIRAGQGNSGYT
TRBV19	TRBJ2-5	ASSISGTSGGGPQETQY
TRBV28	TRBJ2-7	ASSLWGASGSYSYEQY
TRBV6-2/TRBV6-3	TRBJ1-1	ASSSIEQGAVNTEAF
TRBV14	TRBJ1-2	ASSQDHRGLVYGYT
TRBV18	TRBJ2-5	ASSPGLAGGQTQY
TRBV28	TRBJ2-3	ASSFPTALAQY
TRBV6-5	TRBJ2-3	ASSPGQGGIYTQY
TRBV3-1/TRBV3-2	TRBJ2-7	ASTGIPLTDREHFYEQY
TRBV11-2	TRBJ2-7	ASSLGGLGYEQY
TRBV27	TRBJ1-2	ASSLSRMGQGGYT
TRBV7-9	TRBJ2-1	ASSLAGGYNEQF
TRBV27	TRBJ2-1	ASRADLASVVDEQF
TRBV7-9	TRBJ1-2	ASSFRSTGGYT
TRBV28	TRBJ2-7	ASTIDREQY
TRBV7-9	TRBJ1-6	ASSLTGDSPLH
TRBV25-1	TRBJ2-1	ASSLAEIYNEQF
TRBV6-1	TRBJ1-1	ASSEFGASNTEAF
TRBV11-2	TRBJ2-7	ASSRESSYEQY
TRBV6-6	TRBJ2-3	ATRRGGYTDTQY
TRBV19	TRBJ2-3	ASSSGGRGDTQY
TRBV5-1	TRBJ2-3	ASSLGGGPNTDTQY
TRBV2	TRBJ1-1	ASRILAYTEAF
TRBV15	TRBJ2-5	ATSFDRGLQETQY
TRBV19	TRBJ2-2	ASSYATSGLGELF
TRBV2	TRBJ1-2	ASSEAGAGGSYGYT